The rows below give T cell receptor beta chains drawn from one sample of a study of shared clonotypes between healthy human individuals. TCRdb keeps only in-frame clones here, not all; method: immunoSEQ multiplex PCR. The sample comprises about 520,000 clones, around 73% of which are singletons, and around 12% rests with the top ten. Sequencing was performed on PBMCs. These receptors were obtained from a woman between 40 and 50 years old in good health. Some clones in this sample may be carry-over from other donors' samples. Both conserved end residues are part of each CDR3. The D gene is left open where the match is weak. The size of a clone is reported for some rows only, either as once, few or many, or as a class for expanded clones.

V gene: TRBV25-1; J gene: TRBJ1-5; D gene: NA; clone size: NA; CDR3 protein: CASSDGGRGNQPQHF; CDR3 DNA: TGTGCCAGCAGTGACGGGGGAAGGGGCAATCAGCCCCAGCATTTT
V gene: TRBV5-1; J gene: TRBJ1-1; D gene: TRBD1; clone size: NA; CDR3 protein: CASSHGDRGVGEAFF; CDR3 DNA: TGCGCCAGCAGCCACGGAGACAGGGGGGTTGGTGAAGCTTTCTTT
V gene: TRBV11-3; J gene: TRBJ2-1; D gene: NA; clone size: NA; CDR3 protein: CASSPVGYNEQFF; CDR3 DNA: TGTGCCAGCAGCCCCGTAGGGTACAATGAGCAGTTCTTC
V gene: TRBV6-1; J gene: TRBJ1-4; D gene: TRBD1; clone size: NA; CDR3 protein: CASSARQGRVEKLFF; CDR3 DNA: TGTGCCAGCAGTGCCAGACAGGGGCGGGTTGAAAAACTGTTTTTT
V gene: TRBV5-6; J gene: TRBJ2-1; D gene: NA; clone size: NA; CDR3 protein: CASSLVGSTDEQFF; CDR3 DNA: TGTGCCAGCAGCTTGGTAGGGTCTACGGATGAGCAGTTCTTC
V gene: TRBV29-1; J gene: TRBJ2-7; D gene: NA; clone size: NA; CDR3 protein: CSVIRSYGGYEQYF; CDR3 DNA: TGCAGCGTAATCCGCTCTTACGGGGGCTACGAGCAGTACTTC
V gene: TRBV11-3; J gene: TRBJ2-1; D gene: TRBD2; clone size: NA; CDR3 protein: CASSWTSGNYEQFF; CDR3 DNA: TGTGCCAGCAGCTGGACTAGCGGGAACTATGAGCAGTTCTTC
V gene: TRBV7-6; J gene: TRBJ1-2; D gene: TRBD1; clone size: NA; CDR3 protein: CASSTPGQGRGYTF; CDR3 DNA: TGTGCCAGCAGCACACCGGGACAGGGGAGAGGCTACACCTTC
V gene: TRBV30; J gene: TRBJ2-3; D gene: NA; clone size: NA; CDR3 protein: CAWKNTDTQYF; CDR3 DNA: TGTGCCTGGAAGAACACAGATACGCAGTATTTT
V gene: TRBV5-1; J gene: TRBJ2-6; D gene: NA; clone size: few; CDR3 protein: CASRPDTGSGANVLTF; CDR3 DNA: TGCGCCAGCAGACCGGACACGGGCTCTGGGGCCAACGTCCTGACTTTC
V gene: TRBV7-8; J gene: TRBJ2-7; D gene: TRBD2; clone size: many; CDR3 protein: CASSSRLAATYEQYF; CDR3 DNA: TGTGCCAGCAGCTCACGACTAGCGGCTACCTACGAGCAGTACTTC
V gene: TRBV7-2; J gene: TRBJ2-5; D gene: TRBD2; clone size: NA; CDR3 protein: CASSLELAGPRYF; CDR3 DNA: TGTGCCAGCAGCTTAGAACTAGCGGGGCCGCGGTACTTC
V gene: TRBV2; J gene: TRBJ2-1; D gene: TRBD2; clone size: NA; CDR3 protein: CASSRGGIKRERSSYNEQFF; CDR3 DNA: TGTGCCAGCAGTCGCGGCGGCATTAAGCGGGAGAGGAGCTCCTACAATGAGCAGTTCTTC
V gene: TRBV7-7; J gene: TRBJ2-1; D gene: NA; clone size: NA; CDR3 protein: CASSLNDGFEQFF; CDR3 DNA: TGTGCTAGCAGCTTAAATGACGGCTTCGAGCAGTTCTTC
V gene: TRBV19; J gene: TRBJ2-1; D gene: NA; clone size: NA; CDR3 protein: CASSRGYYEQFF; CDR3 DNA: TGTGCCAGTAGTAGAGGGTATTATGAGCAGTTCTTC
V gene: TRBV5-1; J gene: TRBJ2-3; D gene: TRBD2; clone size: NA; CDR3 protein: CASSLETSGRGDTQYF; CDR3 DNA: TGCGCCAGCAGCTTAGAGACTAGCGGGAGGGGAGATACGCAGTATTTT